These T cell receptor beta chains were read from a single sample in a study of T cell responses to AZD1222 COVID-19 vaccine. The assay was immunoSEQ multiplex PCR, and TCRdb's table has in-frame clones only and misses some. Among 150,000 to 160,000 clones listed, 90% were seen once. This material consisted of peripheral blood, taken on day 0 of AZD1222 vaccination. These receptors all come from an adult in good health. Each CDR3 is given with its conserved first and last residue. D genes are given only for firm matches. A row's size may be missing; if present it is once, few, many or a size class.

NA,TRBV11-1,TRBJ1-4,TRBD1,TGTGCCAGCAGCTTAAGGACAGGAGCCGAGAAACTGTTTTTT,CASSLRTGAEKLFF
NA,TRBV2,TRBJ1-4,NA,TGTGCCAGCAGTGTAGCCGATGAAAAACTGTTTTTT,CASSVADEKLFF
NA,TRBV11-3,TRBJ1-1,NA,TGTGCCAGCAGCTTTTCCAGGGTTACTGAAGCTTTCTTT,CASSFSRVTEAFF
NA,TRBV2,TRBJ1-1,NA,TGTGCCAGCAGTAGACAGAATTCGGAAGCTTTCTTT,CASSRQNSEAFF
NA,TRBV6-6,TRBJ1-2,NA,TGTGCCAGCACTCAGTCGTGGATTTCAACCCATGGCTACACCTTC,CASTQSWISTHGYTF
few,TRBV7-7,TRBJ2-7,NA,TGTGCTAGCAGCCCGCCCAAACAGGGAATAGGTTTGTACGAGCAGTACTTC,CASSPPKQGIGLYEQYF
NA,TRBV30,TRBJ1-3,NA,TGTGCCGGGAACCTCCGAACGGGACGGATCTCTGGAAACACCATATATTTT,CAGNLRTGRISGNTIYF
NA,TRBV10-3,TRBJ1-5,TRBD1,TGTGCCATCAGTGACCCGACAGGGAGTAGTCAGCCCCAGCATTTT,CAISDPTGSSQPQHF
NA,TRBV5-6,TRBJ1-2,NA,TGTGCCAGCAGCTTGGGGCCTTTGGGGGAAGATGGCTACACCTTC,CASSLGPLGEDGYTF
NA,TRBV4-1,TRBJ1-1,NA,TGCGCCAGCAGCCTGGGGGGGGCAGGGGCCGAAGCTTTCTTT,CASSLGGAGAEAFF
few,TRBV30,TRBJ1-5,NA,TGTGCCTGGGCTCTACAGGGTAATCAGCCCCAGCATTTT,CAWALQGNQPQHF